The sequence of this TCR beta chain was determined in a study of beta chain features in type 1 diabetes. Study-level points and caveats: Shortening that was moderate but significant affected the TCRB CDR3s of Type 1 diabetes patients in all four CD4+ subsets.

Every donor provided one heparinised blood draw, which averaged approximately 100 mL. Sorting with CD45RO/CCR7/CD25/CD127/CD95/CD27 yielded naive, central memory, regulatory and stem-like memory CD4+ cells. On this clone: Its specificity is unknown.

Reverse transcribing all isolated RNA meant expressed TCRB transcripts were sequenced. Sequencing was performed with immunoSEQ multiplex PCR; in TCRdb, only in-frame clones are kept and a portion is missing. This sample has 250,000 to 300,000 clones, with around 25% found just once. The CDR3 totals 13 residues. Germline loops: CDR1 ENHRY, CDR2 SYGVKD. With 6 bases removed from V and 4 bases from J, the gap between germline ends came to 10 bases. Input material: naive CD4+ T cells from blood. The sequence derives from a woman in her thirties with type 1 diabetes. The chain employs TRBV10-3 and TRBJ1-5; tentatively, D is TRBD1 (6 bases). The CDR3 loop is CAIRRTDNQPQHF. The CDR3, as DNA: TGTGCCATCAGAAGGACAGATAATCAGCCCCAGCATTTT.